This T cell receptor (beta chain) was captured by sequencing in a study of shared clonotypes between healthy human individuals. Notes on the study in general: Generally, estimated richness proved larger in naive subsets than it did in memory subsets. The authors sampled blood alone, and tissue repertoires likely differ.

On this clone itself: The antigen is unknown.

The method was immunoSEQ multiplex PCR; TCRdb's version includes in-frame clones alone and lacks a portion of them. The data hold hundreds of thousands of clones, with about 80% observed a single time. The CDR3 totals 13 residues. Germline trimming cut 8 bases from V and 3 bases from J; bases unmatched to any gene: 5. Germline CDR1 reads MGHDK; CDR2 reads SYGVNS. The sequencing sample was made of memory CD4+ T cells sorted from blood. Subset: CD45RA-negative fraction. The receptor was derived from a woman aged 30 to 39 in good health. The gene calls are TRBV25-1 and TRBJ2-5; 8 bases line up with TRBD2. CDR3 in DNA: TGTGCCAGCCGACTAGCGAATAAAGAGACCCAGTACTTC. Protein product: CASRLANKETQYF.